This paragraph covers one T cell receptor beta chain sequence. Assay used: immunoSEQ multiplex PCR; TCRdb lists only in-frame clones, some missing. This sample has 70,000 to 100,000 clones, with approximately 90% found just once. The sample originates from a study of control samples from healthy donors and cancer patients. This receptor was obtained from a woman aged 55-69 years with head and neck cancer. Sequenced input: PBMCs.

This CDR3 reads CASGSPGTVGHYGYTF. The CDR3 nucleotides are TGTGCCAGCGGCTCCCCAGGGACAGTAGGACACTATGGCTACACCTTC. This chain uses TRBV27 with TRBJ1-2; 7 bases agree with TRBD1. Per germline, CDR1 MNHEY and CDR2 SMNVEV (reference sequence). Germline trimming cut 8 bases from V and 3 bases from J; bases unmatched to any gene: 15. CDR3 size: 16 residues.